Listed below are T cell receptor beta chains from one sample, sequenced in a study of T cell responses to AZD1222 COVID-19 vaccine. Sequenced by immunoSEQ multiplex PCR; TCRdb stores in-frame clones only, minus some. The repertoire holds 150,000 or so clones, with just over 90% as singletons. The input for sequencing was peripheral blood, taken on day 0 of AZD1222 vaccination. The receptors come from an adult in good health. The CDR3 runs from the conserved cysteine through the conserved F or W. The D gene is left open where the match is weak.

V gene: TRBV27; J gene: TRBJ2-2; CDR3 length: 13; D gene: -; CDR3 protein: CASSLMDTGELFF
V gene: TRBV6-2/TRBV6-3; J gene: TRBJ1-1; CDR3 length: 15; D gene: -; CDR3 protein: CASSLVFEGNTEAFF
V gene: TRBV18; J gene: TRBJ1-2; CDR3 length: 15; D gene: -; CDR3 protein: CASSPLRGGLDGYTF
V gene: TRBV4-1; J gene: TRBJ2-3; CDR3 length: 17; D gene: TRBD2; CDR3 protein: CASSQFPAGRNTDTQYF
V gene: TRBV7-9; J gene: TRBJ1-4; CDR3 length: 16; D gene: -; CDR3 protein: CASSPLFRGGAEKLFF
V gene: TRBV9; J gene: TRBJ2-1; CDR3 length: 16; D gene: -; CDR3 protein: CASSVSDRGSYNEQFF
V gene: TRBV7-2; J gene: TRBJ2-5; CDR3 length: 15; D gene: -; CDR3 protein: CASTPTATPGETQYF
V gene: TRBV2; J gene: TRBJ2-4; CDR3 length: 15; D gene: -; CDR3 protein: CASSEVRLAKNIQYF
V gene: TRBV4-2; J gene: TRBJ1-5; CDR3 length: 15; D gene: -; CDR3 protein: CASSQNGQNNQPQHF
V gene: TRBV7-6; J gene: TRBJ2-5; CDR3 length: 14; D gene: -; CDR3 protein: CASSLVETSETQYF
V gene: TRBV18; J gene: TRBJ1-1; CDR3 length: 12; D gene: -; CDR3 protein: CASSPRDYEAFF
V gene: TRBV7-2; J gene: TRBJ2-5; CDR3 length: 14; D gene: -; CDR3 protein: CASSLGYRAETQYF
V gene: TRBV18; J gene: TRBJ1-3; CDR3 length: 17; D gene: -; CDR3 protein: CASSPPGGGPSGNTIYF
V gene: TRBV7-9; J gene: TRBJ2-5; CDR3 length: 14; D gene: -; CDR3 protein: CASSPQGMGETQYF